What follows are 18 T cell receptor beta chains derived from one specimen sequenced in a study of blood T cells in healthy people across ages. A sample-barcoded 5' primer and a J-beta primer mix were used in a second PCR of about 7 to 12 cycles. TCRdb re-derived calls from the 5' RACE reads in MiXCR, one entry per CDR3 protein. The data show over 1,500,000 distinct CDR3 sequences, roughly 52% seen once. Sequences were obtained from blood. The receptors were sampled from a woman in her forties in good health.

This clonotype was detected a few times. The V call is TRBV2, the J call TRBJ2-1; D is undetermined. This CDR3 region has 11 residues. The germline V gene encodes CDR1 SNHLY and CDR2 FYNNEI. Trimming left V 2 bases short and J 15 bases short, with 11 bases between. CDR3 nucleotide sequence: TGTGCCAGCAGTGAAAGAACGGTGGGGTTCTTC. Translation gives CASSERTVGFF.

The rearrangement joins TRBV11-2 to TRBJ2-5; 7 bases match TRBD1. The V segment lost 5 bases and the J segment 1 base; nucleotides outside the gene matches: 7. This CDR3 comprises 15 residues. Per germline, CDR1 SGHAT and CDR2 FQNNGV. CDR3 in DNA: TGTGCCAGCAGCCTTGGGACAGTATCCCAAGAGACCCAGTACTTC. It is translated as CASSLGTVSQETQYF.

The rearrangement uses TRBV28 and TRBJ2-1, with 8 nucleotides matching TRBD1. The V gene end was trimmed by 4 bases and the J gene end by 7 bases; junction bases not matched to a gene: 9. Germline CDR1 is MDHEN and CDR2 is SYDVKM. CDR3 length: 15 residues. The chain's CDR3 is CASSSLDRARNEQFF. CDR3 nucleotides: TGTGCCAGCAGTTCCCTGGACAGGGCACGGAATGAGCAGTTCTTC.

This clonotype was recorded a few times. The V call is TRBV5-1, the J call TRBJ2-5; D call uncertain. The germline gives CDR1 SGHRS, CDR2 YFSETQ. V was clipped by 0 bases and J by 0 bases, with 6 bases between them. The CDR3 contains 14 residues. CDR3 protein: CASSLAPDQETQYF. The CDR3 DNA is TGCGCCAGCAGCTTGGCGCCAGACCAAGAGACCCAGTACTTC.

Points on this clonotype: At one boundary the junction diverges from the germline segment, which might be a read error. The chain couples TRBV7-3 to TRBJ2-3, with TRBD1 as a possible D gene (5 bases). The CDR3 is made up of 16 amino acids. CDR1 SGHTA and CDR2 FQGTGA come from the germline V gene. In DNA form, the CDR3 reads TGTGCCAGCAGCCTTGGTGGGGCACTCAGCACAGATACGCAGAATTTT. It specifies CASSLGGALSTDTQNF. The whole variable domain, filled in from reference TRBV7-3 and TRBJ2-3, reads GAGVSQTPSNKVTEKGKYVELRCDPISGHTALYWYRQSLGQGPEFLIYFQGTGAADDSGLPNDRFFAVRPEGSVSTLKIQRTERGDSAVYLCASSLGGALSTDTQNFGPGTRLTVL.

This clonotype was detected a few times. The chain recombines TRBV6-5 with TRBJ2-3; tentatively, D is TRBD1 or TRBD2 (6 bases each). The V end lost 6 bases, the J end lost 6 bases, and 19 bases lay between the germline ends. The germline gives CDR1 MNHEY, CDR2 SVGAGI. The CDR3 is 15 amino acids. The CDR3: CASREIAGEDDTQYF. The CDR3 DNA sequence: TGTGCCAGCAGAGAAATCGCAGGGGAGGATGATACGCAGTATTTT.

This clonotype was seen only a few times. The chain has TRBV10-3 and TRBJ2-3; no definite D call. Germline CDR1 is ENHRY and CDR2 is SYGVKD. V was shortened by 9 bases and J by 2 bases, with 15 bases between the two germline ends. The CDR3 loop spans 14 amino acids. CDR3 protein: CAISERQNTDTQYF. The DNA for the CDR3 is TGTGCCATTTCCGAGAGGCAGAACACAGATACGCAGTATTTT.

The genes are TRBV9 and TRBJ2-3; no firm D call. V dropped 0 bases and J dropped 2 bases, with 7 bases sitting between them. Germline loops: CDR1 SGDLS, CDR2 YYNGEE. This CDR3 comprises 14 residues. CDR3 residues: CASSVEGVTDTQYF. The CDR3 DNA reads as TGTGCCAGCAGCGTAGAAGGTGTCACAGATACGCAGTATTTT.

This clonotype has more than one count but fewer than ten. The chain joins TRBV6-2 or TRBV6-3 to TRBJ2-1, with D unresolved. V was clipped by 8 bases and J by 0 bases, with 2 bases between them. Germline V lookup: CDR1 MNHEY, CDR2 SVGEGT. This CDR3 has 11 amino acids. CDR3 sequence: CASHSYNEQFF. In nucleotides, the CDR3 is TGTGCCAGCCACTCCTACAATGAGCAGTTCTTC.

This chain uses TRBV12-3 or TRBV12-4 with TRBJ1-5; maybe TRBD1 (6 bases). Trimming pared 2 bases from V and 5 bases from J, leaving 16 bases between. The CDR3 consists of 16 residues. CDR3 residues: CASSLWAGAQDQPQHF. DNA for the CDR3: TGTGCCAGCAGTTTATGGGCAGGGGCGCAGGATCAGCCCCAGCATTTT.

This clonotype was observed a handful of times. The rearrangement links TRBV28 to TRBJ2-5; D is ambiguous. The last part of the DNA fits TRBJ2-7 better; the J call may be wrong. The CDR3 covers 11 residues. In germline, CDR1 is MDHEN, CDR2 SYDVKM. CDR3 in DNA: TGTGCCAGCACCTCCCGTTCCGAGCAGTACTTC. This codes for CASTSRSEQYF.

The CDR3 sequence: CSVLSGEVGETQYF. Written as DNA, the CDR3 is TGCAGCGTTCTAAGCGGGGAAGTCGGAGAGACCCAGTACTTC. This chain uses TRBV29-1 with TRBJ2-4; 7 bases are a match to TRBD2. Gene TRBJ2-5 matches the end of the DNA better, so the J call may be wrong. The germline V gene encodes CDR1 SQVTM and CDR2 ANQGSEA. There are 14 residues in the CDR3.

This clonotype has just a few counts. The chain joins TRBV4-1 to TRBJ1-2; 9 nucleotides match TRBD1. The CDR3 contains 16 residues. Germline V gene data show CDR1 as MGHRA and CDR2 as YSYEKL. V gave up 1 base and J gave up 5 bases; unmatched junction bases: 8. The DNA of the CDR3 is TGCGCCAGCAGCCAAGTCACAGGGGGCCCGGGGTATGGCTACACCTTC. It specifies CASSQVTGGPGYGYTF.

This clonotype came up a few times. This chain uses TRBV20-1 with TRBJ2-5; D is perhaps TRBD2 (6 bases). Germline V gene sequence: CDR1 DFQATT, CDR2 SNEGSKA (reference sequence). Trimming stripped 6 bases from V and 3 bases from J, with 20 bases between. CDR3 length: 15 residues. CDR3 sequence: CSAASQGLYKETQYF. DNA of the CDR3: TGCAGTGCCGCCAGCCAAGGACTATATAAAGAGACCCAGTACTTC.

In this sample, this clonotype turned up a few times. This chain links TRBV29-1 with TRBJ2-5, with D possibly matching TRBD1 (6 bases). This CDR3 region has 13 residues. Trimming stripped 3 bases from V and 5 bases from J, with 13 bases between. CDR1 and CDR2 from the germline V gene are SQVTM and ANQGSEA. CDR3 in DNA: TGCAGCGTTGAGAGGGGGTATCGGGAGACCCAGTACTTC. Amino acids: CSVERGYRETQYF. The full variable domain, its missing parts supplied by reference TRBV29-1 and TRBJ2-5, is SAVISQKPSRDICQRGTSLTIQCQVDSQVTMMFWYRQQPGQSLTLIATANQGSEATYESGFVIDKFPISRPNLTFSTLTVSNMSPEDSSIYLCSVERGYRETQYFGPGTRLLVL.

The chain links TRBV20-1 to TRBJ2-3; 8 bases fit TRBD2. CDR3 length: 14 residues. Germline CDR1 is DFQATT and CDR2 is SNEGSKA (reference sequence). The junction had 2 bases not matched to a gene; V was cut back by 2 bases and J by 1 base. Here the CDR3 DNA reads TGCAGTGCTAGACTTAGCGGGGGCACAGATACGCAGTATTTT. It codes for CSARLSGGTDTQYF.

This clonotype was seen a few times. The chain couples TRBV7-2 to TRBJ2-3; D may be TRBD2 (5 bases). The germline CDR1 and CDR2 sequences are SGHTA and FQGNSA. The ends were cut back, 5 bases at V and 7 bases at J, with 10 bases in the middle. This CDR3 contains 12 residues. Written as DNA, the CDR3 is TGTGCCAGCAGCCGGACTCCCCATACGCAGTATTTT. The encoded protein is CASSRTPHTQYF.

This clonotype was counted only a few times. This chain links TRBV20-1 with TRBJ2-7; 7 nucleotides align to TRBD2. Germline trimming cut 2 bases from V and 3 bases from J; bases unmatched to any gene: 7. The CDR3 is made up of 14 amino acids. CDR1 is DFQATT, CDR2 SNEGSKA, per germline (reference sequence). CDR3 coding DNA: TGCAGTGCTAGATTCGCAGGGAGGGTCTACGAGCAGTACTTC. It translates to CSARFAGRVYEQYF.